These 20 T cell receptor beta chains were sequenced from one sample in a study of Ad26.COV2.S vaccination and SARS-CoV-2 variants. Treatment meaning: 15 to 20 received Ad26.COV2.S at low or high dose, single or two shots; roughly five received placebo; per-sample allocation not given. Specimen acquisition occurred on day 63 following the initial vaccine or placebo injection. Clones were sequenced by immunoSEQ multiplex PCR, and TCRdb holds only the in-frame ones, with some missing. The sample contains 380,000 or so clones, about 85% of which appear only once. The sequencing here drew on peripheral blood, taken in a trial of Ad26.COV2.S vaccine versus placebo. These receptors were obtained from a person aged 18-60 years who received the Ad26.COV2.S COVID-19 vaccine or a placebo.

The CDR3 bases are TGCAGCGTACTACGGGGGTTAGGGGGACACGAGCAGTACTTC. This gives the protein CSVLRGLGGHEQYF. This chain uses TRBV29-1 with TRBJ2-7; either TRBD1 or TRBD2 may supply D (6 bases each). There are 14 residues in the CDR3. V was cut by 6 bases and J by 5 bases, with 20 bases left in between. Germline lookup yields CDR1 SQVTM and CDR2 ANQGSEA.

This clone was picked up a small number of times. The J gene is TRBJ2-7, the V gene TRBV5-8; 14 bases match TRBD2. This CDR3 is built from 14 residues. V trimming: 3 bases; J trimming: 5 bases; junction bases outside the gene matches: 1. Germline V gives CDR1 SGHTS, CDR2 YDEGEE. This CDR3 reads CASSSGLAGDEQYF. In nucleotides, the CDR3 is TGTGCCAGCAGCTCGGGACTAGCGGGAGACGAGCAGTACTTC.

This clone was recorded only once. The CDR3 coding sequence is TGTGCCATCAGCGAACAGGGTAGCTCCTACAATGAGCAGTTCTTC. Translating gives CAISEQGSSYNEQFF. The V and J genes are TRBV10-3 and TRBJ2-1; tentative D call: TRBD1 (6 bases). V lost 6 bases and J lost 0, with 12 bases in between. The CDR3 extends over 15 amino acids. The germline CDR1 and CDR2 sequences are ENHRY and SYGVKD.

The chain employs TRBV5-5 and TRBJ1-4, with 7 bases fitting TRBD1. The V and J ends lost 0 bases and 11 bases, in that order; junction bases with no gene match: 10. The CDR3 sequence is 15 residues long. Germline V lookup: CDR1 SGHKS, CDR2 YYEKEE (reference sequence). DNA of the CDR3: TGTGCCAGCAGCTTGGGATGGGACAGCAGTGAGAAACTGTTTTTT. Protein product: CASSLGWDSSEKLFF.

The CDR3 region is CASSNTPPDTQYF. CDR3 bases: TGTGCCAGTAGTAACACCCCCCCAGATACGCAGTATTTT. The rearrangement links TRBV19 to TRBJ2-3, with unresolved D. There are 13 residues in the CDR3. Germline V lookup: CDR1 LNHDA, CDR2 SQIVND (reference sequence). V was cut by 4 bases and J by 4 bases, with 9 bases left in between.

The V gene is TRBV27, the J gene TRBJ2-5; 10 nucleotides agree with TRBD2. Germline CDR1 and CDR2: MNHEY and SMNVEV (reference sequence). The ends lost 5 bases at V and 5 bases at J; junction bases unmatched: 5. This CDR3 has 14 residues. This chain's CDR3 is CASSKGLARETQYF. Here the CDR3 DNA reads TGTGCCAGCAGTAAGGGACTAGCGAGGGAGACCCAGTACTTC.

The rearrangement joins TRBV5-1 to TRBJ2-2; D call uncertain. This CDR3 has 15 amino acids. CDR1 is SGHRS, CDR2 YFSETQ, per germline. The V end was cut by 4 bases, the J end by 0 bases, with 10 bases between. The CDR3 bases are TGCGCCAGCAGCCGGACGAGTTCGAACACCGGGGAGCTGTTTTTT. This encodes CASSRTSSNTGELFF.

The genes are TRBV9 and TRBJ2-1, with TRBD2 as a possible D gene (6 bases). CDR1 and CDR2 (germline): SGDLS, YYNGEE. This CDR3 is 15 amino acids long. V was shortened by 1 base and J by 3 bases, with 11 bases between the two germline ends. CDR3 bases: TGTGCCAGCAGCGTATATCCGGGGGTCTACAATGAGCAGTTCTTC. Translating it yields CASSVYPGVYNEQFF.

The rearrangement uses TRBV11-3 and TRBJ2-7; unclear D gene. The CDR3 is 16 residues long. V gave up 2 bases and J gave up 6 bases, with 20 bases separating them. Germline lookup yields CDR1 SGHNT and CDR2 YENEEA. CDR3 amino acids: CASSLMADVVMREQYF. The CDR3 nucleotides are TGTGCCAGCAGCTTAATGGCGGACGTAGTAATGCGCGAGCAGTACTTC.

This clone was detected only once. The chain employs TRBV4-3 and TRBJ1-3, with 10 bases identical to TRBD1. The CDR3 contains 17 residues. Germline V lookup: CDR1 LGHNA, CDR2 YSLEER. Trimming at V came to 4 bases and at J to 0 bases, leaving 6 bases not matched to a gene. CDR3 nucleotides: TGCGCCAGCAGCCGCCTGACAGGGGGCCTCTCTGGAAACACCATATATTTT. This gives the protein CASSRLTGGLSGNTIYF.

This rearrangement joins TRBV6-2 or TRBV6-3 to TRBJ2-2; D gene uncertain. The germline CDR1 and CDR2 sequences are MNHEY and SVGEGT. The ends were cut back, 0 bases at V and 1 base at J, with 9 bases in the middle. This CDR3 is built from 16 residues. For the CDR3, the DNA is TGTGCCAGCAGTTACTCGCAGCCTTTGAACACCGGGGAGCTGTTTTTT. It is translated as CASSYSQPLNTGELFF.

The sample holds one count of this clone. The chain couples TRBV7-2 to TRBJ1-5; 7 bases line up with TRBD1. The CDR3 runs 18 residues. V lost 1 base and J lost 1; bases outside the gene matches: 10. Germline V gene sequence: CDR1 SGHTA, CDR2 FQGNSA. The CDR3 reads CASSLEAFGRGSNQPQHF. The DNA of the CDR3 is TGTGCCAGCAGCTTAGAGGCTTTTGGCAGGGGGAGCAATCAGCCCCAGCATTTT. Drawing the rest from reference TRBV7-2 and TRBJ1-5, the complete variable domain is GAGVSQSPSNKVTEKGKDVELRCDPISGHTALYWYRQSLGQGLEFLIYFQGNSAPDKSGLPSDRFSAERTGGSVSTLTIQRTQQEDSAVYLCASSLEAFGRGSNQPQHFGDGTRLSIL.

CDR3: CASKKTGQNTEAFF. CDR3 sequence (DNA): TGTGCCAGCAAAAAAACAGGGCAGAACACTGAAGCTTTCTTT. V usage is TRBV27 and J usage is TRBJ1-1, with D perhaps TRBD1 (6 bases). The germline V gene encodes CDR1 MNHEY and CDR2 SMNVEV (reference sequence). This CDR3 spans 14 amino acids. Between the trimmed V and J ends, which lost 7 bases and 1 base, there was a span of 13 bases.

The gene calls are TRBV4-1 and TRBJ1-5; the D gene is possibly TRBD1 (6 bases). The CDR3 covers 14 residues. Per germline, CDR1 MGHRA and CDR2 YSYEKL. Trimming pared 4 bases from V and 0 bases from J, leaving 7 bases between. The CDR3 loop is CASSPQGSNQPQHF. CDR3 coding DNA: TGCGCCAGCAGCCCACAGGGTAGCAATCAGCCCCAGCATTTT.

The chain carries TRBV20-1 and TRBJ2-2; possibly TRBD2 for D (6 bases). The CDR3 spans 18 residues. In germline, CDR1 is DFQATT, CDR2 SNEGSKA (reference sequence). V was shortened by 3 bases and J by 3 bases, with 23 bases between the two germline ends. The chain's CDR3 is CSASTGRWRDRYTGELFF. In DNA, the CDR3 is TGCAGTGCTAGTACCGGCCGGTGGCGGGATAGGTACACCGGGGAGCTGTTTTTT.

The chain carries TRBV5-8 and TRBJ1-1; TRBD1 might be the D (6 bases). The CDR3 is made up of 14 amino acids. Germline V CDR1 and CDR2: SGHTS, YDEGEE. V shed 0 bases and J shed 7 bases, with 13 bases lying between them. The CDR3, as DNA: TGTGCCAGCAGCTTGGGGGGTCAGGACAGTGAAGCTTTCTTT. Its translation is CASSLGGQDSEAFF.

V is TRBV5-1 and J is TRBJ1-1; 7 bases fit TRBD1. This CDR3 has 17 residues. V trimming: 3 bases; J trimming: 0 bases; junction bases outside the gene matches: 11. The V gene's germline CDR1 is SGHRS and CDR2 YFSETQ. Written as DNA, the CDR3 is TGCGCCAGCAGCTCAGGGAGGGGGCAGTTGATGAACACTGAAGCTTTCTTT. Translating gives CASSSGRGQLMNTEAFF.

The chain uses TRBV18 and TRBJ2-2; tentative D call: TRBD1 (6 bases). With 4 bases removed from V and 1 base from J, the gap between germline ends came to 10 bases. Germline loops: CDR1 KGHSH, CDR2 LQKENI. There are 15 residues in the CDR3. The DNA for the CDR3 is TGTGCCAGCTCACAGACACAGGGGAACACCGGGGAGCTGTTTTTT. As protein: CASSQTQGNTGELFF.

The chain carries TRBV9 and TRBJ2-7; no definite D call. The CDR3 totals 15 residues. Per the germline V gene, CDR1 is SGDLS and CDR2 is YYNGEE. V was clipped by 4 bases and J by 2 bases, with 16 bases between them. DNA for the CDR3: TGTGCCAGCAGCCCGTCCCCTCTGGTGGCCTACGAGCAGTACTTC. Encoded protein: CASSPSPLVAYEQYF.

V usage is TRBV30 and J usage is TRBJ1-1, with D possibly TRBD1 on 6 matching bases. This CDR3 has 13 amino acids. The ends were cut back, 5 bases at V and 6 bases at J, with 16 bases in the middle. Germline assignment: CDR1 GTSNPN and CDR2 SVGIG (reference sequence). The CDR3 DNA follows: TGTGCCTGGGAATACAGGGTAGGCGCTGAAGCTTTCTTT. Translated: CAWEYRVGAEAFF.